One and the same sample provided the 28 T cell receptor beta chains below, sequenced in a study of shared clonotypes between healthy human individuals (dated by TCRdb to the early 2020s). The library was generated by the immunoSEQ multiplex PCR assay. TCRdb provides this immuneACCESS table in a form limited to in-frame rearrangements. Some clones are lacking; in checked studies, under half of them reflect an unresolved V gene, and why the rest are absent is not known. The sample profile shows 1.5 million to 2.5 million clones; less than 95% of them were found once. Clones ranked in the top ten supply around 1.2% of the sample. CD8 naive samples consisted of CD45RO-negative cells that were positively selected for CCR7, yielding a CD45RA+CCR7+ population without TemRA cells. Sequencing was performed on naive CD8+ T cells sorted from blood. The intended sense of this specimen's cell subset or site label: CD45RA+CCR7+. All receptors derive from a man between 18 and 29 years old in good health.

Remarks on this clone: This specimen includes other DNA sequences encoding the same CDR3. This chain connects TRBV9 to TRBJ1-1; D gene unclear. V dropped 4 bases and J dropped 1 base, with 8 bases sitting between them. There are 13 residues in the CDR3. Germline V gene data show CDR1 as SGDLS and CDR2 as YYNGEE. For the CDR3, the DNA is TGTGCCAGCAGCCTTGGATCGAACACTGAAGCTTTCTTT. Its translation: CASSLGSNTEAFF.

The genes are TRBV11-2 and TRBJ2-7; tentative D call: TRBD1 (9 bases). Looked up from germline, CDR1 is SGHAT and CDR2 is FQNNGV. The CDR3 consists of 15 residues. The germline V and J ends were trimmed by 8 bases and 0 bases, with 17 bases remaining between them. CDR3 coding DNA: TGTGCCAGCTCGGGGGGGACAGGGATCTCCTACGAGCAGTACTTC. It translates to CASSGGTGISYEQYF.

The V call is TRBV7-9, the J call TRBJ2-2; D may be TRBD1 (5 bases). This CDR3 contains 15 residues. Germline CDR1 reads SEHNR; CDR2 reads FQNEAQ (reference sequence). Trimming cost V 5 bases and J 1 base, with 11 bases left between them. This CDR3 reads CASSLQGGNTGELFF. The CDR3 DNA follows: TGTGCCAGCAGCCTCCAGGGCGGGAACACCGGGGAGCTGTTTTTT.

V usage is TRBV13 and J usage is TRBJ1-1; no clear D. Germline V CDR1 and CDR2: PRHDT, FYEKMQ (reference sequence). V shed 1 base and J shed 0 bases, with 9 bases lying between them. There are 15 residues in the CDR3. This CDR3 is CASSLVGEMNTEAFF. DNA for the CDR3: TGTGCCAGCAGCTTAGTGGGAGAAATGAACACTGAAGCTTTCTTT.

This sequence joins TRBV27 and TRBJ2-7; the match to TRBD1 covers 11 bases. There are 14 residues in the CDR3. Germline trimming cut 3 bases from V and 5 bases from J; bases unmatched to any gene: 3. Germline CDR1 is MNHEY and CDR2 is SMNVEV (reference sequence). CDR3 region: CASSLGQGGDEQYF. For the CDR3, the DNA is TGTGCCAGCAGTTTGGGACAGGGGGGAGACGAGCAGTACTTC.

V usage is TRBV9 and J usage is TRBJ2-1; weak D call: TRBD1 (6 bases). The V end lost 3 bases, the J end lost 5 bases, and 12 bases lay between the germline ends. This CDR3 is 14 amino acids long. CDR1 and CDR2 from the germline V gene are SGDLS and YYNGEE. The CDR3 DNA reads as TGTGCCAGCAGCGAGGGGAACAGGGACAATGAGCAGTTCTTC. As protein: CASSEGNRDNEQFF.

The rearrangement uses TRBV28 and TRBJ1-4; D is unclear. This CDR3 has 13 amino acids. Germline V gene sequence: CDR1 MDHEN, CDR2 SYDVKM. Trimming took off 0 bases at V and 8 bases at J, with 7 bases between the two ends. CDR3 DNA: TGTGCCAGCAGTTTATGGAACGGGGAAAAACTGTTTTTT. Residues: CASSLWNGEKLFF.

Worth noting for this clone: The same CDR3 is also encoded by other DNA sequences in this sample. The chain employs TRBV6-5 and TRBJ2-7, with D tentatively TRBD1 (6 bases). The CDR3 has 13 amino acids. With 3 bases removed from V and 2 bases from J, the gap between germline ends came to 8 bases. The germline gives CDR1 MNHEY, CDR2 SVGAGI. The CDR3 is CASSYGGPYEQYF. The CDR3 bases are TGTGCCAGCAGTTATGGGGGCCCCTACGAGCAGTACTTC.

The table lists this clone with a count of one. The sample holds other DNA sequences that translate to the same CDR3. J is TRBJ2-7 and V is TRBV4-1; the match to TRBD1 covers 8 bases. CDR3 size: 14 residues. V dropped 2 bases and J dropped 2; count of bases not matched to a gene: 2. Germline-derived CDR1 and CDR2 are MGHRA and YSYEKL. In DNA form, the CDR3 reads TGCGCCAGCAGCCAAAGACAGGGGCCCTACGAGCAGTACTTC. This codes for CASSQRQGPYEQYF.

CDR3 coding DNA: TGTGCCAGCAAGAACGGCTACGAGCAGTACTTC. It encodes CASKNGYEQYF. This chain links TRBV6-1 with TRBJ2-7; D ambiguous. This CDR3 contains 11 residues. Germline-derived CDR1 and CDR2 are MNHNS and SASEGT. Deletions cut 7 bases from V and 3 bases from J, with 7 bases between.

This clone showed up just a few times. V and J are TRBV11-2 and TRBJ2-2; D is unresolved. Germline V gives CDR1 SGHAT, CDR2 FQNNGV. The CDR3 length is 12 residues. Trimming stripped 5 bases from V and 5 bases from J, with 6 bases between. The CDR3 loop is CASSPQTGELFF. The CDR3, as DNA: TGTGCCAGCAGCCCCCAGACCGGGGAGCTGTTTTTT.

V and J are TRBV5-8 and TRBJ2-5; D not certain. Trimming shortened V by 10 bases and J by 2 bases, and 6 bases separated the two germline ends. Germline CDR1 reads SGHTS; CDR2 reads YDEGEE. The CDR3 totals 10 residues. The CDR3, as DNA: TGTGCCGGGTTTCAAGAGACCCAGTACTTC. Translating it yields CAGFQETQYF.

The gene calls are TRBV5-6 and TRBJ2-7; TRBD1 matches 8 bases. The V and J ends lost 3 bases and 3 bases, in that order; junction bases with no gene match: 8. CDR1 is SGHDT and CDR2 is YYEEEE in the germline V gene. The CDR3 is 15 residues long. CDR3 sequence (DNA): TGTGCCAGCAGCTGGGGGACAGGAGATTACTACGAGCAGTACTTC. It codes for CASSWGTGDYYEQYF.

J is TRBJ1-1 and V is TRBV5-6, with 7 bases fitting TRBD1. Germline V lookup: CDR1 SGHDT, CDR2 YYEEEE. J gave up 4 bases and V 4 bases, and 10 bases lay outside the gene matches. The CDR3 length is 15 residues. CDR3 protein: CASSATTGMSTEAFF. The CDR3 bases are TGTGCCAGCAGCGCTACGACAGGGATGAGCACTGAAGCTTTCTTT.

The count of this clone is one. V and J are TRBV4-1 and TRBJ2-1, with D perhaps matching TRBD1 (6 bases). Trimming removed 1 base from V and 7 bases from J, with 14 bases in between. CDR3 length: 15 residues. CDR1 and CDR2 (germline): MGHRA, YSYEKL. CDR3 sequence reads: CASSQVEGGGNEQFF. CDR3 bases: TGCGCCAGCAGCCAAGTTGAAGGGGGTGGGAATGAGCAGTTCTTC.

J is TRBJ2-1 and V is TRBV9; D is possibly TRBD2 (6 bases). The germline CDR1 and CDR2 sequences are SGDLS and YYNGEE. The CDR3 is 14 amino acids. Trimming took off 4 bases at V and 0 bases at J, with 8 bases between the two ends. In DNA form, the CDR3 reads TGTGCCAGCAGCACTAGCAGCTCCTACAATGAGCAGTTCTTC. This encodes CASSTSSSYNEQFF.

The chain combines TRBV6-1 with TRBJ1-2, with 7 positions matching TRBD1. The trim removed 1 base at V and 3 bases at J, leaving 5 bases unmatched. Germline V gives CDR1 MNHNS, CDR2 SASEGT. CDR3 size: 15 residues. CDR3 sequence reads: CASSEGTGTYYGYTF. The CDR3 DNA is TGTGCCAGCAGTGAAGGGACAGGTACCTACTATGGCTACACCTTC.

The CDR3 DNA reads as TGTGCCAGCAGTTTAGCGTTTACTTCCGGGGAGCTGTTTTTT. Translated: CASSLAFTSGELFF. This chain connects TRBV27 to TRBJ2-2; D is undetermined. This CDR3 has 14 residues. From germline, CDR1 is MNHEY and CDR2 SMNVEV (reference sequence). V lost 2 bases and J lost 6, with 10 bases in between.

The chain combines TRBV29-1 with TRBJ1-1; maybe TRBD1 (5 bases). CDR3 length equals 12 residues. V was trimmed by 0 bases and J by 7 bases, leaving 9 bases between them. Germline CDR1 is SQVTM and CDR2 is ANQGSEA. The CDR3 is CSVEDEGFEAFF. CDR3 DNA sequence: TGCAGCGTTGAAGATGAGGGGTTTGAAGCTTTCTTT. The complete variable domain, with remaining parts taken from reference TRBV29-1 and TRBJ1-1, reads SAVISQKPSRDICQRGTSLTIQCQVDSQVTMMFWYRQQPGQSLTLIATANQGSEATYESGFVIDKFPISRPNLTFSTLTVSNMSPEDSSIYLCSVEDEGFEAFFGQGTRLTVV.

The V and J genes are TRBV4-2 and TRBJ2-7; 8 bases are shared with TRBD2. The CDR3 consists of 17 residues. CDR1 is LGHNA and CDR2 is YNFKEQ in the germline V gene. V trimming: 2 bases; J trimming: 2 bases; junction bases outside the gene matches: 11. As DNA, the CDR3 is TGTGCCAGCAGCCAACCCCGGGAGGGGCCAACTCCCTACGAGCAGTACTTC. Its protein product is CASSQPREGPTPYEQYF.

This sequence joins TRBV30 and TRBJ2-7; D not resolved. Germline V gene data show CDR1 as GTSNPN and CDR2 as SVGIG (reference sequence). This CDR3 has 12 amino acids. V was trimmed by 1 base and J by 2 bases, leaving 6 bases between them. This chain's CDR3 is CAWSESPYEQYF. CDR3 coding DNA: TGTGCCTGGAGTGAAAGCCCCTACGAGCAGTACTTC.

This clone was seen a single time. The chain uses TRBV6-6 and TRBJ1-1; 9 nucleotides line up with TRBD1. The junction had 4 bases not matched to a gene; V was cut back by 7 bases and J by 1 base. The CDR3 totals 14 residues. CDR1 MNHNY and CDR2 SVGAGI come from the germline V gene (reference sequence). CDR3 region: CASIGTGKNTEAFF. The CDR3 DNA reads TGTGCCAGCATCGGGACAGGGAAGAACACTGAAGCTTTCTTT.

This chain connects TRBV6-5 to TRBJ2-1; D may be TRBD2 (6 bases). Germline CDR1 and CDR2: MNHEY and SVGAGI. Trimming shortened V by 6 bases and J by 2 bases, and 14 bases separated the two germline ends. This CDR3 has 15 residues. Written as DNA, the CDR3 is TGTGCCAGCAGCCCCCCTAGCGACGCCTACAATGAGCAGTTCTTC. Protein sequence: CASSPPSDAYNEQFF.

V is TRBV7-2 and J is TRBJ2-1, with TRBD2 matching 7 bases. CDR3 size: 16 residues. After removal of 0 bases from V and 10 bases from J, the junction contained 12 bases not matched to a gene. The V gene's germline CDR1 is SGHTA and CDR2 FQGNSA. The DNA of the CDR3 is TGTGCCAGCAGCTTAGCACCCACTAGCGAAATCCCGGAGCAGTTCTTC. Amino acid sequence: CASSLAPTSEIPEQFF.

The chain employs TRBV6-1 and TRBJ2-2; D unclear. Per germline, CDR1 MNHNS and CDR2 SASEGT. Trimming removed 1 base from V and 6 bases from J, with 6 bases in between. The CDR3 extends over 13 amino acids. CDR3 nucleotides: TGTGCCAGCAGTGAAGACTTTCCCGGGGAGCTGTTTTTT. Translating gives CASSEDFPGELFF.

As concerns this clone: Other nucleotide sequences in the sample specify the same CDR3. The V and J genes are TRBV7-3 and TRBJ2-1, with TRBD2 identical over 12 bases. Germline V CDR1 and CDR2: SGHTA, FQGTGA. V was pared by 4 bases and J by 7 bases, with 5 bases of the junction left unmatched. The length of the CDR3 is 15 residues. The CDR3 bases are TGTGCCAGCAGCTCCCTAGCGGGGGGGCGAAATGAGCAGTTCTTC. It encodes CASSSLAGGRNEQFF.

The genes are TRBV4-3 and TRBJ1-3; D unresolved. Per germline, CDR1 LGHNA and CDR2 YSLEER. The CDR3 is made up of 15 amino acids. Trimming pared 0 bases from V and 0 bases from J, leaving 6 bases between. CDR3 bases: TGCGCCAGCAGCCAAGATGTCAGCTCTGGAAACACCATATATTTT. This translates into CASSQDVSSGNTIYF.

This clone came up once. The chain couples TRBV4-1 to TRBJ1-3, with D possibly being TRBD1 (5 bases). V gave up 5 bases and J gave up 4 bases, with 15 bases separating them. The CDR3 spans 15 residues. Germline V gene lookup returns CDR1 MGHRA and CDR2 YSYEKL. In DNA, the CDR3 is TGCGCCAGCAGCTCGACCCCCAGGGCCGGAAACACCATATATTTT. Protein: CASSSTPRAGNTIYF.